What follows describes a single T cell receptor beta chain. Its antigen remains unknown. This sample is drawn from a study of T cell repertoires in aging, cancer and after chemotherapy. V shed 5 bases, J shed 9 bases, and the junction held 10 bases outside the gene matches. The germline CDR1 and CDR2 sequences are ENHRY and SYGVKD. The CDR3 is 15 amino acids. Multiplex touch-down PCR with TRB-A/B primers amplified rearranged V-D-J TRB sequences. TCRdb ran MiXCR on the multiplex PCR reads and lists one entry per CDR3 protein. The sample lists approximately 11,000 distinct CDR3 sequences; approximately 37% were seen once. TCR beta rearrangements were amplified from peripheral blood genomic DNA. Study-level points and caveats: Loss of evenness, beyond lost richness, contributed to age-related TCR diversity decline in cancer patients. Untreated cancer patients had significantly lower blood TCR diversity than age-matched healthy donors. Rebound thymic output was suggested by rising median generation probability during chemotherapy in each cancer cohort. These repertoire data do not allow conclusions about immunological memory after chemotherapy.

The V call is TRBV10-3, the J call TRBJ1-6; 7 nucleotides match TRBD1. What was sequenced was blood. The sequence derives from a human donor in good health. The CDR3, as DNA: TGTGCCATCAGTTACTCGGGACAGAGGGCTTCACCCCTCCACTTT. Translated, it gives CAISYSGQRASPLHF.